Each of the 17 T cell receptor beta chains below was sequenced from the same sample in a study of control samples from healthy donors and cancer patients. Clones were sequenced by immunoSEQ multiplex PCR, and TCRdb holds only the in-frame ones, with some missing. The table records about 70,000 clones, 84% of them present only once. Sequencing was done on a sample of blood. The receptors originated from a man aged 45-65 years in good health.

This sequence joins TRBV5-1 and TRBJ2-3; 9 bases match TRBD2. The CDR3 extends over 19 amino acids. Germline loops: CDR1 SGHRS, CDR2 YFSETQ. Germline trimming cut 0 bases from V and 7 bases from J; bases unmatched to any gene: 18. In DNA form, the CDR3 reads TGCGCCAGCAGCTTGGGGACCCTCGGATTAGCGGGGGATTCAAATACGCAGTATTTT. Its protein product is CASSLGTLGLAGDSNTQYF.

In DNA, the CDR3 is TGCAGCGTTTGGCTAGACCCCACCGGGGAGCTGTTTTTT. Its translation is CSVWLDPTGELFF. The chain couples TRBV29-1 to TRBJ2-2; no firm D call. Germline assignment: CDR1 SQVTM and CDR2 ANQGSEA. This CDR3 spans 13 amino acids. V was cut by 5 bases and J by 4 bases, with 11 bases left in between.

This sequence joins TRBV19 and TRBJ1-5, with 9 bases aligning to TRBD1. The CDR3 consists of 15 residues. In germline, CDR1 is LNHDA, CDR2 SQIVND (reference sequence). V shed 6 bases, J shed 6 bases, and the junction held 9 bases outside the gene matches. The CDR3 DNA sequence: TGTGCCAGTAGGTCCGGGACAGGGAGTTTTCAGCCCCAGCATTTT. This encodes CASRSGTGSFQPQHF. Using reference TRBV19 and TRBJ1-5 for the parts outside the CDR3, the full variable domain is DGGITQSPKYLFRKEGQNVTLSCEQNLNHDAMYWYRQDPGQGLRLIYYSQIVNDFQKGDIAEGYSVSREKKESFPLTVTSAQKNPTAFYLCASRSGTGSFQPQHFGDGTRLSIL.

The chain has TRBV25-1 and TRBJ2-5; 9 nucleotides match TRBD1. Germline V gene data show CDR1 as MGHDK and CDR2 as SYGVNS. V shed 4 bases and J 4 bases; nucleotides not matched to a gene: 4. This CDR3 region has 14 residues. The CDR3 DNA follows: TGTGCCAGCAGTGTTACAGGGGGCTTAGAGACCCAGTACTTC. Amino acid sequence: CASSVTGGLETQYF.

The J gene is TRBJ1-2, the V gene TRBV4-3; D ambiguous. The CDR3 covers 15 residues. Trimming took 0 bases from V and 2 from J, leaving 10 bases between them. The germline gives CDR1 LGHNA, CDR2 YSLEER. CDR3 in DNA: TGCGCCAGCAGCCAAGATCGTAGAGCCAACTATGGCTACACCTTC. Translating it yields CASSQDRRANYGYTF.

The V gene is TRBV6-2 or TRBV6-3, the J gene TRBJ2-7; TRBD2 is a possible D gene (6 bases). V was shortened by 4 bases and J by 1 base, with 20 bases between the two germline ends. CDR1 and CDR2 (germline): MNHEY, SVGEGT. The CDR3 contains 17 residues. Here the CDR3 reads CASSSPRWRALSYEQYF. CDR3 DNA sequence: TGTGCCAGCAGTTCCCCTCGTTGGAGGGCCTTGTCCTACGAGCAGTACTTC.

This rearrangement joins TRBV15 to TRBJ1-6, with 10 nucleotides matching TRBD1. The germline V gene has CDR1 LNHNV and CDR2 YYDKDF (reference sequence). There are 15 residues in the CDR3. V was clipped by 7 bases and J by 10 bases; unmatched bases: 10. The CDR3 DNA sequence: TGTGCCACCAACCAGGAAGGGACAGGGGTGTCACCCCTCCACTTT. Its translation: CATNQEGTGVSPLHF.

The chain has TRBV27 and TRBJ1-6; 9 bases agree with TRBD1. This CDR3 is built from 18 residues. CDR1 is MNHEY and CDR2 is SMNVEV in the germline V gene (reference sequence). J gave up 0 bases and V 2 bases, and 5 bases lay outside the gene matches. The CDR3 nucleotides read TGTGCCAGCAGTTTAACAGGGGGCCAGAGCTCCTATAATTCACCCCTCCACTTT. Encoded protein: CASSLTGGQSSYNSPLHF.

The rearrangement uses TRBV5-4 and TRBJ2-3; no firm D call. CDR1 is SGHNT, CDR2 YYREEE, per germline (reference sequence). The V gene lost 0 bases and the J gene lost 3 bases, with 2 bases spanning the gap. This CDR3 has 12 residues. The CDR3 DNA reads TGTGCCAGCAGCTTGGAAACAGATACGCAGTATTTT. Encoded protein: CASSLETDTQYF. Full variable domain (missing parts from reference TRBV5-4 and TRBJ2-3): ETGVTQSPTHLIKTRGQQVTLRCSSQSGHNTVSWYQQALGQGPQFIFQYYREEENGRGNFPPRFSGLQFPNYSSELNVNALELDDSALYLCASSLETDTQYFGPGTRLTVL.

The chain couples TRBV6-5 to TRBJ2-2; D may match TRBD1 or TRBD2 (6 bases each). Germline V CDR1 and CDR2: MNHEY, SVGAGI. The CDR3 consists of 13 residues. The V end lost 11 bases, the J end lost 0 bases, and 10 bases lay between the germline ends. The CDR3 DNA follows: TGTGCCGAAGGGGGGCCGAACACCGGGGAGCTGTTTTTT. Translation gives CAEGGPNTGELFF.

This clone was found once. The V gene is TRBV15, the J gene TRBJ1-2; D remains ambiguous. This CDR3 has 15 amino acids. Germline V gene lookup returns CDR1 LNHNV and CDR2 YYDKDF (reference sequence). V lost 1 base and J lost 6, with 15 bases in between. CDR3 region: CATSRGGRTLNGYTF. The DNA of the CDR3 is TGTGCCACCAGCAGAGGAGGGAGAACGTTGAATGGCTACACCTTC.

This chain uses TRBV19 with TRBJ2-5; 10 bases agree with TRBD1. Trimming cost V 2 bases and J 5 bases; bases outside gene matches: 8. The CDR3 covers 16 residues. Germline V gives CDR1 LNHDA, CDR2 SQIVND (reference sequence). CDR3 sequence (DNA): TGTGCCAGTAGTATACCGCCGACAGGGGGCGTGGAGACCCAGTACTTC. Residues: CASSIPPTGGVETQYF. Using reference TRBV19 and TRBJ2-5 for the parts outside the CDR3, the full variable domain is DGGITQSPKYLFRKEGQNVTLSCEQNLNHDAMYWYRQDPGQGLRLIYYSQIVNDFQKGDIAEGYSVSREKKESFPLTVTSAQKNPTAFYLCASSIPPTGGVETQYFGPGTRLLVL.

This clone was seen once. The chain combines TRBV7-2 with TRBJ1-5, with 8 bases matching TRBD1. CDR1 and CDR2 from the germline V gene are SGHTA and FQGNSA. With 5 bases clipped from V and 7 bases from J, the junction kept 10 bases outside the gene matches. The CDR3 contains 15 residues. CDR3 sequence reads: CASSAVGRGHQPQHF. The CDR3 DNA reads as TGTGCCAGCAGCGCGGTTGGCAGGGGGCACCAGCCCCAGCATTTT. Full variable domain (remainder filled in from reference TRBV7-2 and TRBJ1-5): GAGVSQSPSNKVTEKGKDVELRCDPISGHTALYWYRQSLGQGLEFLIYFQGNSAPDKSGLPSDRFSAERTGGSVSTLTIQRTQQEDSAVYLCASSAVGRGHQPQHFGDGTRLSIL.

The V call is TRBV6-1, the J call TRBJ2-5; possibly TRBD2 for D (6 bases). The V end was cut by 3 bases, the J end by 7 bases, with 18 bases between. Germline V gives CDR1 MNHNS, CDR2 SASEGT. The CDR3 consists of 15 residues. The CDR3 DNA is TGTGCCAGCAGTGATAGGCGCGGGGCCCAGGGGACCCAGTACTTC. Amino acid sequence: CASSDRRGAQGTQYF.

This rearrangement joins TRBV5-6 to TRBJ2-7, with 7 positions matching TRBD1. The V segment lost 0 bases and the J segment 4 bases; nucleotides outside the gene matches: 4. CDR3 length: 14 amino acids. CDR1 SGHDT and CDR2 YYEEEE come from the germline V gene. The CDR3 region has the DNA TGTGCCAGCAGCTTGGGGCAGGGGGATTACGAGCAGTACTTC. Amino acids: CASSLGQGDYEQYF.

The V gene is TRBV10-3, the J gene TRBJ2-5; 7 bases map to TRBD1. The germline V gene has CDR1 ENHRY and CDR2 SYGVKD. The CDR3 is made up of 13 amino acids. V lost 10 bases and J lost 2; bases outside the gene matches: 7. As DNA, the CDR3 is TGTGCCACCGTACCGGGACAGCAAGAGACCCAGTACTTC. Translation: CATVPGQQETQYF.

This clone was seen just once. This chain joins TRBV3-1 (or the pseudogene TRBV3-2) and TRBJ2-7, with D perhaps matching TRBD1 (6 bases). The CDR3 covers 14 residues. The germline V and J ends were trimmed by 0 bases and 6 bases, with 12 bases remaining between them. From germline, CDR1 is LGHDT and CDR2 YNNKEL (reference sequence). CDR3 DNA sequence: TGTGCCAGCAGCCAAGATTGGCGCAGGGGCGAGCAGTACTTC. This translates into CASSQDWRRGEQYF.